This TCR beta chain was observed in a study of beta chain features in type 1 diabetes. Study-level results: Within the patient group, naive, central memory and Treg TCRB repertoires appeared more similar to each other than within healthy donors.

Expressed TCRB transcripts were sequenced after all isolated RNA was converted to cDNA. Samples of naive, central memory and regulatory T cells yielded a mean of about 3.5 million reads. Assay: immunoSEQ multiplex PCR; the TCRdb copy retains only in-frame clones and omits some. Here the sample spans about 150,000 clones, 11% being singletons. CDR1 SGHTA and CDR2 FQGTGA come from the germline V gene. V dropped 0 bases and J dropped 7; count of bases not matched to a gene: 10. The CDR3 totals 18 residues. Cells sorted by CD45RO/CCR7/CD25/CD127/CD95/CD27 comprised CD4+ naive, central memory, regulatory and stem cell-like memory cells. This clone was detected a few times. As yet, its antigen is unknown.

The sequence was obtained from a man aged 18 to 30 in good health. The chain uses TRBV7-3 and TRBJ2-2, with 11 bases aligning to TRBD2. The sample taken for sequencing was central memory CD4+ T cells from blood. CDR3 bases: TGTGCCAGCAGCTTAACCCCCACTAGCGGGAGAATTGGCGGGGAGCTGTTTTTT. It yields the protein CASSLTPTSGRIGGELFF.